This paragraph covers one T cell receptor (beta chain) sequence. These data come from a study of blood T cell repertoires in COVID-19. Study overall: Sources were T cells, B-cell-depleted T cells, or PBMCs; the material itself was cDNA or gDNA.

This table comes from immunoSEQ multiplex PCR, and its TCRdb copy is limited to in-frame clones, with some not included. The sample consists of some 200,000 clones, around three quarters of them appearing once. The CDR3 contains 17 residues. Trimming removed 2 bases at V and 1 base at J, with 17 bases between. This receptor was taken from a woman in her 70s with acute or convalescent COVID-19. The V gene is TRBV23-1, the J gene TRBJ1-1, with D possibly being TRBD1 (5 bases). TRBV23-1 is assigned to the ORF class and has an uncertain function. The sample consisted of peripheral blood. The chain's CDR3 is CASSQPLGGGRNTEAFF. CDR3 DNA: TGCGCCAGCAGTCAACCCCTTGGGGGGGGTAGGAACACTGAAGCTTTCTTT.